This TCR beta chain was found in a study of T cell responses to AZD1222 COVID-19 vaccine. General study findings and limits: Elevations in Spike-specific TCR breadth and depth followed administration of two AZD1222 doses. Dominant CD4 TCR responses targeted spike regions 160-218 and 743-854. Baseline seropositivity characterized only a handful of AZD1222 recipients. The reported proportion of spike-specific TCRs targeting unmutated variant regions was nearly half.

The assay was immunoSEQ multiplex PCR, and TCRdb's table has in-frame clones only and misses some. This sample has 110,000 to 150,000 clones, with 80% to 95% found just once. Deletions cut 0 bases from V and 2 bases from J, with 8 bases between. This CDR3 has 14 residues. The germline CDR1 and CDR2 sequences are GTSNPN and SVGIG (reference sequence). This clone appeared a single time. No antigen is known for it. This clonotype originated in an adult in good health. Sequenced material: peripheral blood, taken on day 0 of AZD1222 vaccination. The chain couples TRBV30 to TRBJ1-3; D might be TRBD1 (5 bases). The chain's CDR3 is CAWSVIRAGNTIYF. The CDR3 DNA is TGTGCCTGGAGTGTAATCAGGGCTGGAAACACCATATATTTT. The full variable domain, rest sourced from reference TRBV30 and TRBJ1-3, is SQTIHQWPATLVQPVGSPLSLECTVEGTSNPNLYWYRQAAGRGLQLLFYSVGIGQISSEVPQNLSASRPQDRQFILSSKKLLLSDSGFYLCAWSVIRAGNTIYFGEGSWLTVV.